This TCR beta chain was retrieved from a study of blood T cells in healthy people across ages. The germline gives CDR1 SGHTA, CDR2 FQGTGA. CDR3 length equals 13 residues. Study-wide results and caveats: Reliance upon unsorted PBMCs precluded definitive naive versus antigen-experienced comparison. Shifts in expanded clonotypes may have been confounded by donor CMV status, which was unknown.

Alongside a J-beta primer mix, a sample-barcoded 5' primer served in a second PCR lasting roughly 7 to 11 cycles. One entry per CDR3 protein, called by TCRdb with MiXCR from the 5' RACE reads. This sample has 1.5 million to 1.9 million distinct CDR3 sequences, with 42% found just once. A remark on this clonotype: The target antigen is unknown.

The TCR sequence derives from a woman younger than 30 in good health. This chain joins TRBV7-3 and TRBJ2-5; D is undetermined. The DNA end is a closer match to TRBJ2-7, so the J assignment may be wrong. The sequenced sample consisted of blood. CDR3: CASSLGNNYEQYF. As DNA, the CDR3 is TGTGCCAGCAGCTTAGGGAACAACTACGAGCAGTACTTC.